This TCR beta chain was profiled in a study of technical replicates of blood from a handful of donors. V shed 5 bases and J shed 5 bases, with 13 bases lying between them. Germline CDR1 SGHVS, CDR2 FQNEAQ. The CDR3 has 14 amino acids. Repertoires were generated with immunoSEQ multiplex PCR, while TCRdb's copy carries only in-frame clones and drops some. Of 65,000 to 95,000 clones in the sample, approximately 96% were seen once. The specimen sequenced was T cells isolated from PBMCs. This sequence originates from a human donor in good health. The rearrangement joins TRBV7-8 to TRBJ1-5; the D gene is possibly TRBD1 (6 bases). The CDR3 loop reads CASSHWEGDQPQHF. The CDR3 DNA is TGTGCCAGCAGCCATTGGGAGGGGGATCAGCCCCAGCATTTT.